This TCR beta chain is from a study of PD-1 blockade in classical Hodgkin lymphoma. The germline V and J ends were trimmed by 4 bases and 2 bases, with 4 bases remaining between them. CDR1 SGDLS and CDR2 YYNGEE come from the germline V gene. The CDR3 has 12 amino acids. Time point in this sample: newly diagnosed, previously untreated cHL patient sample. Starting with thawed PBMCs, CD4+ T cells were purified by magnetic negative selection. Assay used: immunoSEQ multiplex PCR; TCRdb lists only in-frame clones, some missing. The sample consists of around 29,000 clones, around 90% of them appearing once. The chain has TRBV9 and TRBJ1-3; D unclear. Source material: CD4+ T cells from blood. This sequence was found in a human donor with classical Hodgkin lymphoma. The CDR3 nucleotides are TGTGCCAGCAGCACTACTGGAAACACCATATATTTT. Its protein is CASSTTGNTIYF.